This T cell receptor beta chain came from a study of blood T cell repertoires in COVID-19. Study-wide context: The United States, Italy and Spain were the sources of the acute and convalescent COVID-19 samples.

Some clones are missing from TCRdb's copy, which holds only in-frame ones; the method was immunoSEQ multiplex PCR. The repertoire holds 200,000 to 250,000 clones, with about 90% as singletons. V shed 0 bases, J shed 6 bases, and the junction held 8 bases outside the gene matches. The CDR3 is made up of 16 amino acids. In germline, CDR1 is LGHDT, CDR2 YNNKEL (reference sequence). The genes are TRBV3-1 (or the pseudogene TRBV3-2) and TRBJ2-3; 8 bases agree with TRBD2. This TCR was recovered from a woman in her forties or fifties in a cohort exposed to, infected with or recovered from COVID-19 (not recorded which). The sample comprised PBMCs or T cells enriched from blood (not recorded which). The CDR3 region has the DNA TGTGCCAGCAGCCAAGATGGAAGCGGGAGAAGGGATACGCAGTATTTT. Translation gives CASSQDGSGRRDTQYF.